The 30 T cell receptor beta chains reported below all come from one sample, sequenced in a study of cytomegalovirus exposure and HLA in healthy donors. Primers for the PCR totalled 60 Vbeta and 13 Jbeta. Sequenced by immunoSEQ multiplex PCR; TCRdb stores in-frame clones only, minus some. The sample includes about 160,000 clones, approximately 80% of them seen just once. Sequences were obtained from PBMCs. The receptors derive from a male donor in good health and CMV-seropositive.

This chain connects TRBV9 to TRBJ2-1, with 12 positions matching TRBD2. Trimming cost V 5 bases and J 7 bases; bases outside gene matches: 7. The V gene's germline CDR1 is SGDLS and CDR2 YYNGEE. This CDR3 is built from 15 residues. CDR3 nucleotide sequence: TGTGCCAGCAGTTCGACTAGCGGGAGTAGTAATGAGCAGTTCTTC. It codes for CASSSTSGSSNEQFF.

The V gene is TRBV11-1, the J gene TRBJ2-4, with D tentatively TRBD1 (5 bases). Germline V gene data show CDR1 as SGHAT and CDR2 as FQDESV (reference sequence). V lost 1 base and J lost 15, with 22 bases in between. The length of the CDR3 is 15 residues. CDR3 DNA sequence: TGTGCCAGCAGCTTAGGGACATCAATAGGGGTCCGAGTGTACTTC. Translated: CASSLGTSIGVRVYF.

The chain uses TRBV19 and TRBJ1-2; tentatively, D is TRBD1 (5 bases). Germline lookup yields CDR1 LNHDA and CDR2 SQIVND (reference sequence). Trimming removed 3 bases at V and 8 bases at J, with 16 bases between. The CDR3 runs 14 residues. CDR3 DNA: TGTGCCAGTAGTATGGGAGGGGCCACTAACGGCTACACCTTC. It is translated as CASSMGGATNGYTF.

This clone is a singleton in its sample. The chain carries TRBV4-2 and TRBJ1-1; unclear D gene. Trimming shortened V by 4 bases and J by 5 bases, and 11 bases separated the two germline ends. The germline V gene encodes CDR1 LGHNA and CDR2 YNFKEQ. The CDR3 is made up of 13 amino acids. For the CDR3, the DNA is TGTGCCAGCAGCCTGAATGGAGAGACTGAAGCTTTCTTT. Translated: CASSLNGETEAFF.

The chain combines TRBV28 with TRBJ2-1; 11 nucleotides match TRBD2. V shed 5 bases and J 3 bases; nucleotides not matched to a gene: 9. This CDR3 comprises 17 residues. The germline V gene has CDR1 MDHEN and CDR2 SYDVKM. DNA of the CDR3: TGTGCCAGCAGTGGGCGCCAGACTAGCGGGATCTACAATGAGCAGTTCTTC. It codes for CASSGRQTSGIYNEQFF.

The V call is TRBV30, the J call TRBJ2-5; TRBD2 matches at 12 bases. Trimming removed 3 bases from V and 4 bases from J; junction bases left unmatched: 3. CDR1 and CDR2 from the germline V gene are GTSNPN and SVGIG (reference sequence). The CDR3 contains 14 residues. The CDR3 region has the DNA TGTGCCTGGAGCGGACTAGCGGGGATAGAGACCCAGTACTTC. This encodes CAWSGLAGIETQYF.

Worth noting for this clone: At one end, the junction sequence differs from germline, possibly due to a read error. The V gene is TRBV2, the J gene TRBJ2-4, with unresolved D. The CDR3 contains 13 residues. The germline CDR1 and CDR2 sequences are SNHLY and FYNNEI. The chain's CDR3 is CASSVGSLRPPRF. CDR3 coding DNA: TGTGCCAGCAGTGTTGGTAGCCTCCGGCCCCCACGCTTC.

The rearrangement links TRBV19 to TRBJ2-5; 9 positions match TRBD2. The CDR3 is 14 residues long. The ends lost 7 bases at V and 5 bases at J; junction bases unmatched: 8. CDR1 and CDR2 from the germline V gene are LNHDA and SQIVND (reference sequence). The CDR3 here is CASKGTAGGETQYF. CDR3 DNA sequence: TGTGCCAGTAAGGGTACGGCGGGGGGGGAGACCCAGTACTTC. Using reference TRBV19 and TRBJ2-5 for the parts outside the CDR3, the full variable domain is DGGITQSPKYLFRKEGQNVTLSCEQNLNHDAMYWYRQDPGQGLRLIYYSQIVNDFQKGDIAEGYSVSREKKESFPLTVTSAQKNPTAFYLCASKGTAGGETQYFGPGTRLLVL.

In this sample, this clone turned up once. J is TRBJ2-7 and V is TRBV5-1, with 10 bases identical to TRBD2. The germline V gene encodes CDR1 SGHRS and CDR2 YFSETQ. J was trimmed by 3 bases and V by 1 base; bases with no gene match: 10. This CDR3 spans 17 amino acids. In nucleotides, the CDR3 is TGCGCCAGCAGCTTGTCAGCGGGAGGGCCGGGGGACTACGAGCAGTACTTC. Its protein product is CASSLSAGGPGDYEQYF. Together with reference TRBV5-1 and TRBJ2-7, the CDR3 gives the full variable domain: KAGVTQTPRYLIKTRGQQVTLSCSPISGHRSVSWYQQTPGQGLQFLFEYFSETQRNKGNFPGRFSGRQFSNSRSEMNVSTLELGDSALYLCASSLSAGGPGDYEQYFGPGTRLTVT.

This clone occurred a few times. The genes are TRBV18 and TRBJ2-6; D call uncertain. Trimming left V 1 base short and J 0 bases short, with 7 bases between. Germline V lookup: CDR1 KGHSH, CDR2 LQKENI. The CDR3 is made up of 16 amino acids. CDR3 residues: CASSPLPSSGANVLTF. CDR3 coding DNA: TGTGCCAGCTCACCACTCCCCTCCTCTGGGGCCAACGTCCTGACTTTC.

This chain links TRBV19 with TRBJ1-6; tentative D call: TRBD1 (5 bases). Germline assignment: CDR1 LNHDA and CDR2 SQIVND (reference sequence). V gave up 5 bases and J gave up 7 bases, with 15 bases separating them. The CDR3 sequence is 15 residues long. The CDR3 coding sequence is TGTGCCAGTAGTGGGGCGCAGGGCCAAAATTCACCCCTCCACTTT. This translates into CASSGAQGQNSPLHF. The variable domain in full, with the rest retrieved from reference TRBV19 and TRBJ1-6, is DGGITQSPKYLFRKEGQNVTLSCEQNLNHDAMYWYRQDPGQGLRLIYYSQIVNDFQKGDIAEGYSVSREKKESFPLTVTSAQKNPTAFYLCASSGAQGQNSPLHFGNGTRLTVT.

The chain joins TRBV5-6 to TRBJ1-1, with 9 bases lining up with TRBD1. Unmatched junction bases numbered 12, after V lost 6 bases and J lost 0 bases. The CDR3 spans 17 residues. CDR1 is SGHDT and CDR2 is YYEEEE in the germline V gene. The CDR3 loop is CASTLLYRDRVNTEAFF. As DNA, the CDR3 is TGTGCCAGCACCCTTCTGTACCGGGACAGGGTGAACACTGAAGCTTTCTTT. Using reference TRBV5-6 and TRBJ1-1 for the parts outside the CDR3, the full variable domain is DAGVTQSPTHLIKTRGQQVTLRCSPKSGHDTVSWYQQALGQGPQFIFQYYEEEERQRGNFPDRFSGHQFPNYSSELNVNALLLGDSALYLCASTLLYRDRVNTEAFFGQGTRLTVV.

The chain joins TRBV15 to TRBJ2-1; no clear D gene. Looked up from germline, CDR1 is LNHNV and CDR2 is YYDKDF (reference sequence). The CDR3 has 13 amino acids. V was cut by 0 bases and J by 5 bases, with 5 bases left in between. Here the CDR3 DNA reads TGTGCCACCAGCAGAGAGGGCGACAATGAGCAGTTCTTC. This encodes CATSREGDNEQFF.

This clone was observed a single time. The chain carries TRBV4-2 and TRBJ1-1, with 7 bases matching TRBD1. Germline loops: CDR1 LGHNA, CDR2 YNFKEQ. The V and J ends lost 4 bases and 7 bases, in that order; junction bases with no gene match: 6. The CDR3 length is 13 residues. The CDR3 DNA follows: TGTGCCAGCAGCCGGGGACAGAGGCTTGAAGCTTTCTTT. Translated: CASSRGQRLEAFF.

This clone was seen once. The V call is TRBV11-3, the J call TRBJ2-2; the match to TRBD2 covers 10 bases. Germline CDR1 is SGHNT and CDR2 is YENEEA. Unmatched junction bases numbered 9, after V lost 7 bases and J lost 1 base. CDR3 size: 17 residues. In DNA, the CDR3 is TGTGCCAGCACCTCCTCCGGGACTAGCGTGAACACCGGGGAGCTGTTTTTT. Amino acid sequence: CASTSSGTSVNTGELFF. Complete variable domain (other parts from reference TRBV11-3 and TRBJ2-2): EAGVVQSPRYKIIEKKQPVAFWCNPISGHNTLYWYLQNLGQGPELLIRYENEEAVDDSQLPKDRFSAERLKGVDSTLKIQPAELGDSAVYLCASTSSGTSVNTGELFFGEGSRLTVL.

The CDR3 region has the DNA TGTGCCAGCAGTCCCTACCGACAGTCCCTTTACACCGGGGAGCTGTTTTTT. Protein: CASSPYRQSLYTGELFF. The chain uses TRBV11-3 and TRBJ2-2; TRBD1 might be the D (5 bases). The CDR3 contains 17 residues. V was clipped by 6 bases and J by 3 bases, with 20 bases between them. The germline CDR1 and CDR2 sequences are SGHNT and YENEEA.

The J gene is TRBJ2-2, the V gene TRBV29-1; D not certain. CDR3 length equals 12 residues. Germline V gene lookup returns CDR1 SQVTM and CDR2 ANQGSEA. The V end was cut by 7 bases, the J end by 3 bases, with 9 bases between. The CDR3 loop is CSGAVHTGELFF. The CDR3 nucleotides read TGCAGCGGGGCAGTGCACACCGGGGAGCTGTTTTTT.

V usage is TRBV11-2 and J usage is TRBJ2-3, with D unclear. Germline CDR1 reads SGHAT; CDR2 reads FQNNGV. The CDR3 has 16 amino acids. Trimming shortened V by 1 base and J by 2 bases, and 13 bases separated the two germline ends. The CDR3 bases are TGTGCCAGCAGCTTAGGAGCCTTGATGAACACAGATACGCAGTATTTT. As protein: CASSLGALMNTDTQYF.

The chain couples TRBV10-3 to TRBJ2-7, with 9 nucleotides matching TRBD1. Germline V CDR1 and CDR2: ENHRY, SYGVKD. The CDR3 is 15 amino acids. V trimming: 4 bases; J trimming: 1 base; junction bases outside the gene matches: 5. Here the CDR3 DNA reads TGTGCCATCAGTGGGGACAGGGTTTTTTCCTACGAGCAGTACTTC. Its translation is CAISGDRVFSYEQYF.

The J gene is TRBJ1-2, the V gene TRBV5-1; the D is unclear. The V end lost 4 bases, the J end lost 5 bases, and 15 bases lay between the germline ends. Germline CDR1 SGHRS, CDR2 YFSETQ. This CDR3 spans 14 amino acids. The CDR3 loop reads CASSPGEGSYGYTF. The CDR3 bases are TGCGCCAGCAGCCCCGGGGAGGGCTCATATGGCTACACCTTC. The full variable domain, completed using reference TRBV5-1 and TRBJ1-2, is KAGVTQTPRYLIKTRGQQVTLSCSPISGHRSVSWYQQTPGQGLQFLFEYFSETQRNKGNFPGRFSGRQFSNSRSEMNVSTLELGDSALYLCASSPGEGSYGYTFGSGTRLTVV.

The CDR3 protein is CAWPLGQGEGYTF. The CDR3, as DNA: TGTGCCTGGCCCCTCGGACAGGGGGAAGGCTACACCTTC. The chain joins TRBV30 to TRBJ1-2; the match to TRBD1 covers 10 bases. V dropped 5 bases and J dropped 8; count of bases not matched to a gene: 8. The CDR3 loop spans 13 amino acids. CDR1 and CDR2 (germline): GTSNPN, SVGIG (reference sequence).

This chain connects TRBV14 to TRBJ1-2; 7 nucleotides agree with TRBD1. CDR1 is SGHDN, CDR2 FVKESK, per germline. The CDR3 spans 15 residues. The V and J ends lost 2 bases and 8 bases, in that order; junction bases with no gene match: 11. CDR3 in DNA: TGTGCCAGCAGCCAACGACAGGGTTTATTCCCGGGCTACACCTTC. This sequence encodes CASSQRQGLFPGYTF.

This clone has just one count. The V call is TRBV4-2, the J call TRBJ2-3, with TRBD2 identical over 14 bases. The CDR3 spans 19 residues. Unmatched junction bases numbered 7, after V lost 0 bases and J lost 2 bases. Germline CDR1 reads LGHNA; CDR2 reads YNFKEQ. CDR3 sequence (DNA): TGTGCCAGCAGCCAAGATGGTGGGACTAGCGGGAGAACCACAGATACGCAGTATTTT. Translation gives CASSQDGGTSGRTTDTQYF.

V and J are TRBV7-2 and TRBJ2-1; 9 nucleotides align to TRBD2. V shed 2 bases and J 5 bases; nucleotides not matched to a gene: 4. CDR3 length: 15 residues. Germline CDR1 is SGHTA and CDR2 is FQGNSA. The CDR3 DNA follows: TGTGCCAGCAGCTTACGAATAGCGGGGGACAATGAGCAGTTCTTC. It codes for CASSLRIAGDNEQFF.

The chain carries TRBV30 and TRBJ1-2; 7 positions match TRBD1. With V trimmed by 4 bases and J by 0 bases, 5 bases remained unmatched. The CDR3 runs 14 residues. Germline CDR1 and CDR2: GTSNPN and SVGIG (reference sequence). The CDR3 DNA reads as TGTGCCTGGACAGGGGGTTTCACTAACTATGGCTACACCTTC. Its translation is CAWTGGFTNYGYTF.

This clone was observed a handful of times. The junction shows a germline mismatch at one end, possibly a read error. This CDR3 is also generated by other DNA sequences in the sample. The rearrangement links TRBV7-2 to TRBJ2-1, with 10 bases lining up with TRBD2. The V gene's germline CDR1 is SGHTA and CDR2 FQGNSA. CDR3 length: 13 amino acids. The CDR3 protein is CASSLAGDNEQFF. The CDR3 DNA reads TGTGCCAGCAGCCTAGCGGGAGACAATGAGCAGTTCTTC.

This clone was seen a few times. The rearrangement uses TRBV2 and TRBJ1-1; no firm D call. Trimming took off 8 bases at V and 1 base at J, with 5 bases between the two ends. This CDR3 comprises 11 residues. Germline CDR1 and CDR2: SNHLY and FYNNEI. The CDR3 loop reads CASGRNTEAFF. The CDR3 nucleotides are TGTGCCAGCGGCCGGAACACTGAAGCTTTCTTT.

This clone was detected only once. The V gene is TRBV29-1, the J gene TRBJ1-1; D not resolved. Germline assignment: CDR1 SQVTM and CDR2 ANQGSEA. V shed 4 bases and J shed 6 bases, with 12 bases lying between them. CDR3 length: 12 residues. The CDR3 loop reads CSVGGTVSEAFF. CDR3 sequence (DNA): TGCAGCGTTGGAGGCACCGTCTCTGAAGCTTTCTTT.

The chain carries TRBV5-4 and TRBJ2-5; 14 bases agree with TRBD2. The V gene's germline CDR1 is SGHNT and CDR2 YYREEE (reference sequence). The CDR3 is 15 amino acids. The V gene end was trimmed by 4 bases and the J gene end by 5 bases; junction bases not matched to a gene: 4. The CDR3 DNA sequence: TGTGCCAGCAGCCAGGGACTAGCGGGAGTTGAGACCCAGTACTTC. Translated: CASSQGLAGVETQYF. The full variable domain, its missing parts supplied by reference TRBV5-4 and TRBJ2-5, is ETGVTQSPTHLIKTRGQQVTLRCSSQSGHNTVSWYQQALGQGPQFIFQYYREEENGRGNFPPRFSGLQFPNYSSELNVNALELDDSALYLCASSQGLAGVETQYFGPGTRLLVL.

The chain uses TRBV27 and TRBJ1-6, with D possibly being TRBD1 (5 bases). This CDR3 contains 12 residues. V lost 6 bases to trimming and J lost 9 bases, with 9 bases between them. In germline, CDR1 is MNHEY, CDR2 SMNVEV (reference sequence). In nucleotides, the CDR3 is TGTGCCAGCAGGGAAGGGGCTTCACCCCTCCACTTT. Its translation: CASREGASPLHF.